These T cell receptor beta chains were read from a single sample in a study of T-cell reconstitution after alpha-beta-depleted transplantation in children. TCRdb reanalysed the PCR reads using MiXCR and keeps one entry per CDR3 protein. The table lists over 200,000 distinct CDR3 sequences, approximately 10% of them singletons. The sequencing used PBMCs, collected before TCRalphabeta/CD19-depleted stem cell transplant. Receptors originate from a child under two years old with acute myeloid leukemia, due to receive a stem cell transplant. CDR3s include the opening cysteine and the closing phenylalanine or tryptophan. Fields, in order: V gene, J gene, CDR3 protein.

TRBV7-8,TRBJ2-2,CASSSVSTPTGELFF
TRBV7-8,TRBJ2-5,CASSLAGRKGTQYF
TRBV29-1,TRBJ1-1,CSASDGMNTEAFF
TRBV5-1,TRBJ2-2,CASSPNRDINTGELFF
TRBV4-1,TRBJ2-1,CASSQVIGTGGYNEQFF
TRBV10-3,TRBJ2-3,CAIIAGRTDTQYF
TRBV5-1,TRBJ2-1,CASSLVLAGGHPEQFF
TRBV5-1,TRBJ2-5,CASCGAGSWEETQYF
TRBV25-1,TRBJ2-5,CASSASGRLQETQYF
TRBV28,TRBJ2-1,CASSRTSSYYNEQFF
TRBV20-1,TRBJ1-5,CSAVGTGTNQPQHF
TRBV11-2,TRBJ1-4,CASSPGTAEKLFF
TRBV20-1,TRBJ2-2,CSARDNPNTGELFF
TRBV30,TRBJ2-1,CAWSRGLAGYNEQFF
TRBV7-3,TRBJ2-5,CASSCPISGTQYF
TRBV10-3,TRBJ2-7,CAISEWERRTYEQYF
TRBV20-1,TRBJ1-2,CSARVPGEDGYTF
TRBV5-5,TRBJ2-1,CASSLAASGSYEQFF
TRBV7-2,TRBJ1-1,CASRKHASTYTTSPEAFF
TRBV20-1,TRBJ2-1,CSATLAGDTYNEQFF
TRBV5-1,TRBJ2-2,CASSLGELRRNTGELFF
TRBV4-3,TRBJ2-1,CASSQDRPIRGYYNEQFF
TRBV24-1,TRBJ2-1,CATSDLNRPGGEQFF
TRBV20-1,TRBJ2-3,CSAPPGGSATDTQYF
TRBV18,TRBJ1-2,CASSPPGTGLGEGYTF
TRBV5-1,TRBJ2-1,CASSLQFGDRGRGEQFF